Shown below are 17 T cell receptor beta chains from a single sample sequenced in a study of T-cell memory formation after mild COVID-19. TCRdb re-derived calls from the 5' RACE reads in MiXCR, one entry per CDR3 protein. The sample includes roughly 130,000 distinct CDR3 sequences, more than 15% of them seen just once. The specimen was PBMCs or a T cell subset sorted from them (not recorded which). These TCRs come from a man in his late teens or twenties who had mild COVID-19 (a few samples of this study predate the infection). Cell type and time point are not known.

V is TRBV28 and J is TRBJ2-3; D might be TRBD2 (5 bases). The germline CDR1 and CDR2 sequences are MDHEN and SYDVKM. The CDR3 runs 15 residues. The V end was cut by 1 base, the J end by 2 bases, with 10 bases between. CDR3 residues: CASSLSGRNTDTQYF. The CDR3 bases are TGTGCCAGCAGTTTATCGGGAAGGAACACAGATACGCAGTATTTT.

This chain connects TRBV18 to TRBJ1-1; unclear D gene. This CDR3 has 13 residues. The germline V gene has CDR1 KGHSH and CDR2 LQKENI. The V gene lost 2 bases and the J gene lost 4 bases, with 8 bases spanning the gap. In DNA, the CDR3 is TGTGCCAGCTCACCAAATCCCGGCACTGAAGCTTTCTTT. Protein sequence: CASSPNPGTEAFF.

This clonotype was counted a few times. The V call is TRBV4-3, the J call TRBJ1-6; D remains unclear. Trimming pared 3 bases from V and 9 bases from J, leaving 12 bases between. CDR1 LGHNA and CDR2 YSLEER come from the germline V gene. The length of the CDR3 is 14 residues. The CDR3 sequence is CASSHVGDSSPLHF. The CDR3 DNA reads TGCGCCAGCAGCCATGTCGGTGACTCTTCACCCCTCCACTTT.

The J gene is TRBJ2-5, the V gene TRBV5-1; the D gene could be TRBD1 or TRBD2 (5 bases each). V dropped 0 bases and J dropped 3 bases, with 12 bases sitting between them. This CDR3 has 15 residues. Germline lookup yields CDR1 SGHRS and CDR2 YFSETQ. Here the CDR3 DNA reads TGCGCCAGCAGCTTGGAAGGGACGCCCGAAGAGACCCAGTACTTC. Translated, it gives CASSLEGTPEETQYF.

CDR3 region: CATSREPLSTDTQYF. CDR3 nucleotide sequence: TGTGCCACCAGCAGAGAACCTCTTAGCACAGATACGCAGTATTTT. J is TRBJ2-3 and V is TRBV15, with D uncertain. Germline assignment: CDR1 LNHNV and CDR2 YYDKDF (reference sequence). V lost 0 bases and J lost 0, with 7 bases in between. The CDR3 totals 15 residues.

The chain has TRBV5-1 and TRBJ2-3; 10 bases line up with TRBD2. CDR1 SGHRS and CDR2 YFSETQ come from the germline V gene. The trim removed 0 bases at V and 2 bases at J, leaving 6 bases unmatched. This CDR3 region has 17 residues. The CDR3 reads CASSLGRLAGATDTQYF. DNA for the CDR3: TGCGCCAGCAGCTTGGGGCGGCTAGCGGGGGCCACAGATACGCAGTATTTT.

The chain employs TRBV5-6 and TRBJ2-7; TRBD1 matches at 8 bases. Per germline, CDR1 SGHDT and CDR2 YYEEEE. CDR3 size: 14 residues. With 3 bases clipped from V and 1 base from J, the junction kept 3 bases outside the gene matches. CDR3 region: CASSSRDRSYEQYV. CDR3 DNA sequence: TGTGCCAGCAGCTCCCGGGACAGGTCCTACGAGCAGTACGTC.

The table lists this clonotype with a few counts. V and J are TRBV12-3 or TRBV12-4 and TRBJ2-7, with TRBD2 matching over 15 bases. V shed 6 bases and J 6 bases; nucleotides not matched to a gene: 9. The CDR3 runs 16 residues. CDR3 nucleotides: TGTGCCAGCAGCCTGAATGGACTAGCGGGGGGGCGCGAGCAGTACTTC. Encoded protein: CASSLNGLAGGREQYF.

The chain couples TRBV9 to TRBJ2-5; no firm D call. Germline V gives CDR1 SGDLS, CDR2 YYNGEE. This CDR3 has 15 amino acids. V shed 0 bases and J shed 4 bases, with 13 bases lying between them. The CDR3 region has the DNA TGTGCCAGCAGCGTAGGCGGTAAGCAAAGAGAGACCCAGTACTTC. Translated: CASSVGGKQRETQYF.

The chain carries TRBV7-2 and TRBJ2-5; no reliable D call. CDR1 SGHTA and CDR2 FQGNSA come from the germline V gene. V lost 5 bases to trimming and J lost 1 base, with 5 bases between them. This CDR3 has 12 amino acids. The DNA of the CDR3 is TGTGCCAGCAGCAGGGCCCAAGAGACCCAGTACTTC. The encoded protein is CASSRAQETQYF.

This clonotype was counted only a few times. The chain combines TRBV18 with TRBJ1-1; possibly TRBD1 for D (6 bases). The V gene lost 4 bases and the J gene lost 1 base, with 10 bases spanning the gap. The length of the CDR3 is 14 residues. Per germline, CDR1 KGHSH and CDR2 LQKENI. The CDR3, as DNA: TGTGCCAGCTCACGCGACAGGCAGAACACTGAAGCTTTCTTT. Translation: CASSRDRQNTEAFF.

This clonotype was counted ten times or more. The chain joins TRBV3-1 to TRBJ2-5; 10 nucleotides agree with TRBD2. Germline CDR1 reads LGHDT; CDR2 reads YNNKEL (reference sequence). The CDR3 is 15 amino acids. The V segment lost 3 bases and the J segment 0 bases; nucleotides outside the gene matches: 1. CDR3 sequence: CASSHSGGYQETQYF. The CDR3 DNA is TGTGCCAGCAGCCATAGCGGGGGGTACCAAGAGACCCAGTACTTC.

This chain uses TRBV7-2 with TRBJ1-5; possibly TRBD1 for D (5 bases). V was pared by 1 base and J by 4 bases, with 8 bases between. CDR1 and CDR2 (germline): SGHTA, FQGNSA. CDR3 length: 14 amino acids. The CDR3 spells CASSLVWGNQPQHF. The DNA of the CDR3 is TGTGCCAGCAGCTTAGTGTGGGGGAATCAGCCCCAGCATTTT.

The CDR3 protein is CASSLEQTGGVGYTF. In DNA, the CDR3 is TGTGCCAGCAGCTTAGAGCAGACAGGGGGAGTAGGCTACACCTTC. This chain connects TRBV7-2 to TRBJ1-2, with TRBD1 identical over 9 bases. With 1 base clipped from V and 8 bases from J, the junction kept 8 bases outside the gene matches. This CDR3 region has 15 residues. Germline lookup yields CDR1 SGHTA and CDR2 FQGNSA.

This chain joins TRBV6-2 or TRBV6-3 and TRBJ2-2; 7 bases are shared with TRBD2. The CDR3 has 15 residues. J lost 6 bases, V lost 2 bases, and 6 bases had no gene match. Germline loops: CDR1 MNHEY, CDR2 SVGEGT. The CDR3 nucleotides read TGTGCCAGCAGTTACGGGGGACTACGCGCCGGGGAGCTGTTTTTT. Its translation: CASSYGGLRAGELFF.

This clonotype was counted only a few times. This chain links TRBV7-2 with TRBJ2-3, with 9 bases matching TRBD2. The CDR3 sequence is 17 residues long. CDR1 is SGHTA, CDR2 FQGNSA, per germline. J lost 1 base, V lost 5 bases, and 10 bases had no gene match. As DNA, the CDR3 is TGTGCCAGCAGCCGTGGTGGCGGGGGGGCCCGCACAGATACGCAGTATTTT. Translation gives CASSRGGGGARTDTQYF. The full variable domain, rest sourced from reference TRBV7-2 and TRBJ2-3, is GAGVSQSPSNKVTEKGKDVELRCDPISGHTALYWYRQSLGQGLEFLIYFQGNSAPDKSGLPSDRFSAERTGGSVSTLTIQRTQQEDSAVYLCASSRGGGGARTDTQYFGPGTRLTVL.

The chain links TRBV7-2 to TRBJ2-3, with D maybe TRBD2 (5 bases). The CDR3 is 12 amino acids. Between the trimmed V and J ends, which lost 3 bases and 8 bases, there was a span of 9 bases. The V gene's germline CDR1 is SGHTA and CDR2 FQGNSA. CDR3 sequence reads: CASSLTGGTQYF. DNA of the CDR3: TGTGCCAGCAGCTTGACTGGAGGTACGCAGTATTTT.